This T cell receptor (beta chain) was identified in a study of breast tumors, draining lymph nodes, adjacent tissues. Broader study findings: Data fit most tumor T cells coming from lymph node, expanding in tumor. Tumor and nontumor repertoires were significantly more similar in luminal-like than in basal-like breast cancer.

For this clonotype: Its antigen is unidentified.

Germline loops: CDR1 GTSNPN, CDR2 SVGIG (reference sequence). The CDR3 has 14 residues. V gave up 0 bases and J gave up 6 bases, with 14 bases separating them. Via MiXCR, TCRdb re-called the multiplex PCR reads, giving one row per CDR3 protein. Of 270,000 or so distinct CDR3 sequences listed, around 30% are singletons. Axillary draining lymph nodes of breast cancer patients supplied the node samples. This sequence joins TRBV30 and TRBJ1-2; tentatively, D is TRBD1 (5 bases). The sequence derives from a female donor with breast cancer. Some clones in this sample may be carry-over from other donors' samples. The specimen sequenced was axillary lymph node tissue. The CDR3 DNA reads TGTGCCTGGAGTGTGCAGGCGGGGCGGGATGGCTACACCTTC. This sequence encodes CAWSVQAGRDGYTF.